This T cell receptor (beta chain) comes out of a study of blood T cell repertoires in COVID-19. Across the whole study: From the United States, Italy and Spain came samples of acute and convalescent COVID-19.

Assay: immunoSEQ multiplex PCR; the TCRdb copy retains only in-frame clones and omits some. The sample lists about 300,000 clones; 65% to 90% were seen once. Allocation to cohorts depended on clinical history reported by the participants. The length of the CDR3 is 15 residues. V lost 5 bases and J lost 1, with 12 bases in between. Germline V lookup: CDR1 MGHRA, CDR2 YSYEKL. This chain uses TRBV4-1 with TRBJ1-5, with no clear D. This receptor was taken from a man aged 25 to 40 who had recovered from COVID-19. Sequencing was performed on PBMCs or T cells enriched from blood (not recorded which). CDR3: CASSGFSSSNQPQHF. The DNA of the CDR3 is TGCGCCAGCAGCGGCTTCTCATCGAGCAATCAGCCCCAGCATTTT.